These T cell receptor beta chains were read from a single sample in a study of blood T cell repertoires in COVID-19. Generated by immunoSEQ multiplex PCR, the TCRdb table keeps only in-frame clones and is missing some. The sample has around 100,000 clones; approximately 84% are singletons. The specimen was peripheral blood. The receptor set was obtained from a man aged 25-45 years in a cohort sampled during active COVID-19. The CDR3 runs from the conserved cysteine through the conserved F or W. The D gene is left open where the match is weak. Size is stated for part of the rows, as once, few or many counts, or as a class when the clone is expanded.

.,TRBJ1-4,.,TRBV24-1,TGTGCCACCAGTGAGGAAGGAGCTGAAAAACTGTTTTTT,CATSEEGAEKLFF
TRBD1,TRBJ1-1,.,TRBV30,TGTGCCTCCCGCTGGACGACAGGGGGGGAAGCTTTCTTT,CASRWTTGGEAFF
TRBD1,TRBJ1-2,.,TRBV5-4,TGTGCCAGCAGCTTCGGGACAGCTTCCTATGGCTACACCTTC,CASSFGTASYGYTF
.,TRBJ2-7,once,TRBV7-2,TGTGCCAGCAGCTTAGGTGAGGCCAGAACCTACGAGCAGTACTTC,CASSLGEARTYEQYF
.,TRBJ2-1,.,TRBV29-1,TGCAGTTCCCGTTCAGGCGTCTCCTACAATGAGCAGTTCTTC,CSSRSGVSYNEQFF
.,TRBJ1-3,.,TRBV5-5,TGTGCCAGCAGCTTGACCGGAGACCCTGGAAACACCATATATTTT,CASSLTGDPGNTIYF
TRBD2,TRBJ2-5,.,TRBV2,TGTGCCAGCAGTGAAGACGGGCCACTAGCGGGATTTCTAAAGACCCAGTACTTC,CASSEDGPLAGFLKTQYF
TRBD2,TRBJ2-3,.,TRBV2,TGTGCCAGCAGTGGGACTAGCGGGGTAGATACGCAGTATTTT,CASSGTSGVDTQYF
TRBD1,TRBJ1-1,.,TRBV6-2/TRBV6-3,TGTGCCAGCAGTTACAACAGGGGACTTGAAGCTTTCTTT,CASSYNRGLEAFF
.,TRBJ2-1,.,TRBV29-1,TGCAGCGGGACACGATACAATGAGCAGTTCTTC,CSGTRYNEQFF
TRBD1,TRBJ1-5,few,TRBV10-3,TGTGCCACACGGACAGGGCATCAGCCCCAGCATTTT,CATRTGHQPQHF
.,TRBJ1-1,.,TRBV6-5,TGTGCCAGCATTTGGGGCCAGTTTGAAGCTTTCTTT,CASIWGQFEAFF
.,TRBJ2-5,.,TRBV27,TGTGCCAGCAGTCCCTCACGGGTCACTGAGACCCAGTACTTC,CASSPSRVTETQYF
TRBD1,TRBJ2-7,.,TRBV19,TGTGCCAGTAGTTCGACAGGGGATGACGAGCAGTACTTC,CASSSTGDDEQYF
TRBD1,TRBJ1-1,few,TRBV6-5,TGTGCCAGCAGTTACTCACAGGGGGCTAATACTGAAGCTTTCTTT,CASSYSQGANTEAFF
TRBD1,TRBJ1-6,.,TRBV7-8,TGTGCCAGCAGCTTCCGGGACAGCGATAATTCACCCCTCCACTTT,CASSFRDSDNSPLHF
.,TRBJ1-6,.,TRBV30,TGTGCCTGGAGTAGCGACGGCCTCCCCTTCCATTCACCCCTCCACTTT,CAWSSDGLPFHSPLHF
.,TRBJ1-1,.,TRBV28,TGTGCCAGCACACCCCCGACGCGAGGCGTGTACACTGAAGCTTTCTTT,CASTPPTRGVYTEAFF
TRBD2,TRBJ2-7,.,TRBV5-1,TGCGCCAGCAGCTTGAGGACCAGCGGGGGGAAATACGAGCAGTACTTC,CASSLRTSGGKYEQYF
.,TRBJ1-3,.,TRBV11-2,TGTGCCAGCAGACTAACAGGGCAGGGGAACACCATATATTTT,CASRLTGQGNTIYF
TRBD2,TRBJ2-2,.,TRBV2,TGTGCCGGTCTAGCGGGTGGGGACATCAACACCGGGGAGCTGTTTTTT,CAGLAGGDINTGELFF
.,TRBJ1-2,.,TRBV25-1,TGTGCCAGCAGGGGAGGGGGTGTTGGCTACACCTTC,CASRGGGVGYTF
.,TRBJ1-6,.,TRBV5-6,TGTGCCAGCGGGCGACAGAGGAGCTCCTATAATTCACCCCTCCACTTT,CASGRQRSSYNSPLHF
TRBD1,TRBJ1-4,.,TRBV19,TGTGCGACCGGGACAGTGAATGAAAAACTGTTTTTT,CATGTVNEKLFF
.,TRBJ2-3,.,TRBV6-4,TGTGCCAGCAGTGCGGGGAGCACAGATACGCAGTATTTT,CASSAGSTDTQYF
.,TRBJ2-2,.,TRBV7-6,TGTGCCAGCAGCGCCGGGCAGGGGCTAGCCGGGGAGCTGTTTTTT,CASSAGQGLAGELFF
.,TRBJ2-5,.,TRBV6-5,TGTGCCAGCAGTTACGAGTACCAAGAGACCCAGTACTTC,CASSYEYQETQYF
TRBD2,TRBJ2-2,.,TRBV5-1,TGCGCCAGCAGCCCCCGGGAGCGGGGCACCGGGGAGCTGTTTTTT,CASSPRERGTGELFF
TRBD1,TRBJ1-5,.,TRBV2,TGTGCCAGCAGTGTCGCGACAGGGGCTTATAGCAATCAGCCCCAGCATTTT,CASSVATGAYSNQPQHF
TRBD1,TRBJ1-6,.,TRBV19,TGTGCCAGTAGTTTGGCGGGACAGGGCATCTATAATTCACCCCTCCACTTT,CASSLAGQGIYNSPLHF
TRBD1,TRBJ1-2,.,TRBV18,TGTGCCAGCTCACCTTCGACAGGGAACTATGGCTACACCTTC,CASSPSTGNYGYTF
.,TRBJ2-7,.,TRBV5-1,TGCGCCAGCAGCGGAACAGGGTCTTACGAGCAGTACTTC,CASSGTGSYEQYF
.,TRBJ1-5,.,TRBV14,TGTGCCAGCAGCCAAGGAGGGGGTAGCAATCAGCCCCAGCATTTT,CASSQGGGSNQPQHF
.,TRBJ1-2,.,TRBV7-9,TGTGCCAGCAGCTTGTTCGACAGCTATGGCTACACCTTC,CASSLFDSYGYTF
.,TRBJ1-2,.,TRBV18,TGTGCCAGCTCACCGCAGGGGCCCCAAAACTCTAACTATGGCTACACCTTC,CASSPQGPQNSNYGYTF
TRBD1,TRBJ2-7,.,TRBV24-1,TGTGCCACCGGACAGGGGGATCACGAGCAGTACTTC,CATGQGDHEQYF
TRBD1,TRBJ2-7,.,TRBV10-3,TGTGCCATTCGGTCGGAGGACAGGGCTTTCTCCTACGAGCAGTACTTC,CAIRSEDRAFSYEQYF
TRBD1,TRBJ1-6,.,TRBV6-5,TGTGCCAGCAGTCGGACAGGAAGCGGTTCACCCCTCCACTTT,CASSRTGSGSPLHF
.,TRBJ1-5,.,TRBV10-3,TGTGCCATCAGTGAGTCGGGAGGGAATCAGCCCCAGCATTTT,CAISESGGNQPQHF
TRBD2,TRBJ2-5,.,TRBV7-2,TGTGCCAGCAGCTTAGTTGGCGGGGGGGCCGGAGAGACCCAGTACTTC,CASSLVGGGAGETQYF
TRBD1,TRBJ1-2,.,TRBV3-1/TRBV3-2,TGTGCCAGCAGCCAAGACGTGGGGACAGACCTTTACTATGGCTACACCTTC,CASSQDVGTDLYYGYTF
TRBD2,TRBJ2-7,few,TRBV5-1,TGCGCCAGCAGCTTGGATCTAGCGGGCTACGAGCAGTACTTC,CASSLDLAGYEQYF
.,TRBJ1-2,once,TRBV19,TGTGCCAGCACCACTACCGGGACATTTTATGGCTACACCTTC,CASTTTGTFYGYTF
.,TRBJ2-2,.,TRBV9,TGTGCCAGCAGCGTAGGGCCAGGATCGGCCACCGGGGAGCTGTTTTTT,CASSVGPGSATGELFF
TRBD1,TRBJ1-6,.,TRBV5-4,TGTGCCAGCAGCACGTCAGGGGGGTCCTATAATTCACCCCTCCACTTT,CASSTSGGSYNSPLHF
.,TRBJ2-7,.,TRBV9,TGTGCCAGCAGCGCCCAGGGGGGTTACTACGAGCAGTACTTC,CASSAQGGYYEQYF
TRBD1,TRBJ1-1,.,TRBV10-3,TGTGCCATCAGGCCGGGACAGGAAAACACTGAAGCTTTCTTT,CAIRPGQENTEAFF
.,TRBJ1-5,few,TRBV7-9,TGTGCCAGCAGCTCCGGGTCGCTTAATCAGCCCCAGCATTTT,CASSSGSLNQPQHF
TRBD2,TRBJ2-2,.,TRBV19,TGTGCCAGTAGTATACGGCTAGCGGGTAACACCGGGGAGCTGTTTTTT,CASSIRLAGNTGELFF
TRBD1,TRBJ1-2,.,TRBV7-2,TGTGCCAGCAGCCCTGGACAGGAGTATGGCTACACCTTC,CASSPGQEYGYTF
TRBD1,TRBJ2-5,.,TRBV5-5,TGTGCCAGCAGCTTAACTACAGGGGTGGAGACCCAGTACTTC,CASSLTTGVETQYF
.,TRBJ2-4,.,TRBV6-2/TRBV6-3,TGTGCCAGCAGTTACTCGAGGGCCTTAGCCAAAAACATTCAGTACTTC,CASSYSRALAKNIQYF
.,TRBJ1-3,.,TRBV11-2,TGTGCCAGCAGCCCGGAACCGGACAGCTCTGGAAACACCATATATTTT,CASSPEPDSSGNTIYF
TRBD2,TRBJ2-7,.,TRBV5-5,TGTGCCAGCAGCTTGGCGGCTAGCGGCACCTACGAGCAGTACTTC,CASSLAASGTYEQYF